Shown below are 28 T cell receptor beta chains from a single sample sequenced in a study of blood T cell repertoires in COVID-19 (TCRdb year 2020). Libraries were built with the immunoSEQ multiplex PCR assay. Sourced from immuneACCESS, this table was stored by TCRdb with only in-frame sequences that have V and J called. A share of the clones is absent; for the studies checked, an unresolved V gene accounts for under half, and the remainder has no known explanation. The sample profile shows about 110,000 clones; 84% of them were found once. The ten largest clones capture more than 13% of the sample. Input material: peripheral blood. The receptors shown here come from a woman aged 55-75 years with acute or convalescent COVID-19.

CDR3 sequence reads: CASSSSGGAGETQYF. CDR3 DNA: TGTGCCAGCAGCTCCTCAGGGGGCGCGGGTGAGACCCAGTACTTC. V usage is TRBV7-9 and J usage is TRBJ2-5, with TRBD1 matching over 8 bases. Germline loops: CDR1 SEHNR, CDR2 FQNEAQ (reference sequence). Trimming cost V 4 bases and J 5 bases; bases outside gene matches: 9. CDR3 length equals 15 residues.

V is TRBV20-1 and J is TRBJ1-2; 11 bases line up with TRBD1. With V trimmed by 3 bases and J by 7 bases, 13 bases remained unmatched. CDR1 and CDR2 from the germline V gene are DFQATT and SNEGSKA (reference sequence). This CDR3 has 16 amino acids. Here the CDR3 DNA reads TGCAGTGCTAGTGGGACAGGGGGATCGGCAGGAGGTGGCTACACCTTC. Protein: CSASGTGGSAGGGYTF.

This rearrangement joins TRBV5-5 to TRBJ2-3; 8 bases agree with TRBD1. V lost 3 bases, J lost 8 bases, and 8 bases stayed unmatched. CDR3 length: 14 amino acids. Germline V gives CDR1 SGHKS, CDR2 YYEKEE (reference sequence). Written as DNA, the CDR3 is TGTGCCAGCAGCTCCGGACAGGGTAGGGGTACGCAGTATTTT. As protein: CASSSGQGRGTQYF.

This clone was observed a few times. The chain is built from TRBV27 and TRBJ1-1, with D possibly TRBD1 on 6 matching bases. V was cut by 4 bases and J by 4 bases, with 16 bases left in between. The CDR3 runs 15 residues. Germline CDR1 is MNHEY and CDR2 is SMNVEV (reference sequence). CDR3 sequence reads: CASSSSGAQSTEAFF. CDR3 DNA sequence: TGTGCCAGCAGTTCGTCAGGGGCTCAGAGCACTGAAGCTTTCTTT.

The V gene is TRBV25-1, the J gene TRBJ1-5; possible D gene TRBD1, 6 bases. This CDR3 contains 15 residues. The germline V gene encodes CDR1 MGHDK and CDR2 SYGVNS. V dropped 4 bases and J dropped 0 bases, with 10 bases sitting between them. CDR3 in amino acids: CASSGGQNSNQPQHF. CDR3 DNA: TGTGCCAGCAGTGGAGGACAGAATAGCAATCAGCCCCAGCATTTT.

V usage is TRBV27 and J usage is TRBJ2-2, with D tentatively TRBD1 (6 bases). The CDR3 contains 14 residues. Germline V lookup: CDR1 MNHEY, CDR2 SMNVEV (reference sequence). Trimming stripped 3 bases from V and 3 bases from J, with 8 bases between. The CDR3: CASSLGHDTGELFF. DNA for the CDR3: TGTGCCAGCAGTTTGGGACATGACACCGGGGAGCTGTTTTTT.

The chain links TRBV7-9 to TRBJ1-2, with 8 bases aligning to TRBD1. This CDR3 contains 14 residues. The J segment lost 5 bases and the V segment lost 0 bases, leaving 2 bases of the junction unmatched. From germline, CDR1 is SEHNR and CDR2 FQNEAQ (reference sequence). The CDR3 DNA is TGTGCCAGCAGCTTAGCGGGACAGGAGTATGGCTACACCTTC. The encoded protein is CASSLAGQEYGYTF.

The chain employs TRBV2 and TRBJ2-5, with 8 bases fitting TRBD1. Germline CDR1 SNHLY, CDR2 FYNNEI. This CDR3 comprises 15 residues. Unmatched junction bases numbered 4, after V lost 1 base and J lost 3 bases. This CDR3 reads CASSEVGTGEETQYF. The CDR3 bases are TGTGCCAGCAGTGAAGTTGGGACAGGAGAAGAGACCCAGTACTTC.

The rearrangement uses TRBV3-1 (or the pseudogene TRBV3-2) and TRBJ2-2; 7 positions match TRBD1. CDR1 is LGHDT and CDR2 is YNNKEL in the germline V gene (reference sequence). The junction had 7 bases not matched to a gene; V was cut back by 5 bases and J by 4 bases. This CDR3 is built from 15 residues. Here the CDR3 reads CASSTHRGRTGELFF. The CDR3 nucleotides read TGTGCCAGCAGCACCCACAGGGGTCGCACCGGGGAGCTGTTTTTT.

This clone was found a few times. In DNA, the CDR3 is TGCAGCGACGGCACAGGGCCCCAAGAGACCCAGTACTTC. Encoded protein: CSDGTGPQETQYF. The chain is built from TRBV29-1 and TRBJ2-5; a weak D match, TRBD1 (6 bases). The CDR3 runs to 13 residues. Germline CDR1 SQVTM, CDR2 ANQGSEA. Trimming shortened V by 7 bases and J by 1 base, and 13 bases separated the two germline ends.

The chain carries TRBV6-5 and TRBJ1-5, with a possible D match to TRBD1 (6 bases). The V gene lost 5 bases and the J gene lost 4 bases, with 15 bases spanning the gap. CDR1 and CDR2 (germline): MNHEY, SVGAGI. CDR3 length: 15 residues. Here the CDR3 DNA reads TGTGCCAGCAGTCTGAAACAGGGCGAGAATCAGCCCCAGCATTTT. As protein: CASSLKQGENQPQHF.

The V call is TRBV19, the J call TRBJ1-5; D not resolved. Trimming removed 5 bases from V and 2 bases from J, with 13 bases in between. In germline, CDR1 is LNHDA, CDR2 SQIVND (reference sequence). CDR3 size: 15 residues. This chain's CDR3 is CASSGGLAGNQPQHF. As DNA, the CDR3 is TGTGCCAGTAGTGGTGGTCTTGCGGGCAATCAGCCCCAGCATTTT.

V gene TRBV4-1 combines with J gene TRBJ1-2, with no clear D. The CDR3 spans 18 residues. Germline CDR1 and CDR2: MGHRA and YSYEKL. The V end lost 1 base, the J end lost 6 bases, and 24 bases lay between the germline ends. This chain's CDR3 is CASSQAGSGLGRSNGYTF. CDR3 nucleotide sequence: TGCGCCAGCAGCCAAGCTGGGTCGGGGTTGGGCAGGAGCAATGGCTACACCTTC.

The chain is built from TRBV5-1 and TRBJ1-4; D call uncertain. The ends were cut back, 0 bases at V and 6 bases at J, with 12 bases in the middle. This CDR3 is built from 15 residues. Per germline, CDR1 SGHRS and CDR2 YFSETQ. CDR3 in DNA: TGCGCCAGCAGCTTGGAGGCCAGGATGCATGAAAAACTGTTTTTT. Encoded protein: CASSLEARMHEKLFF.

CDR3 loop: CSVGLAGEYEQYF. In DNA, the CDR3 is TGCAGCGTCGGACTAGCGGGAGAGTACGAGCAGTACTTC. V is TRBV29-1 and J is TRBJ2-7; 13 bases match TRBD2. CDR3 size: 13 residues. The junction had 3 bases not matched to a gene; V was cut back by 6 bases and J by 4 bases. In germline, CDR1 is SQVTM, CDR2 ANQGSEA.

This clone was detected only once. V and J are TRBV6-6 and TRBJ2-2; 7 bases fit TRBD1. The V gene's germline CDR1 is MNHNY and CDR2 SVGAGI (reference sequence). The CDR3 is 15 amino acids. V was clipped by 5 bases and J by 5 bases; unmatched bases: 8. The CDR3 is CASSDRVVRTGELFF. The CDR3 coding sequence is TGTGCCAGCAGTGACAGGGTTGTGAGGACCGGGGAGCTGTTTTTT.

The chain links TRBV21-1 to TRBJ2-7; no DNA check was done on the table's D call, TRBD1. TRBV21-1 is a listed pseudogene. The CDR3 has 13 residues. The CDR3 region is CASRIQGGYEQYF. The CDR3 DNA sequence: TGTGCCAGCAGAATACAGGGGGGATACGAGCAGTACTTC.

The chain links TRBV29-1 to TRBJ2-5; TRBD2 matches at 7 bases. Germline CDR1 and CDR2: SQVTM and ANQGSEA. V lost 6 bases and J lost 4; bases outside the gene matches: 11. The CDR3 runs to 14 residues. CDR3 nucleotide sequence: TGCAGCGTCGACGGGAGGTTCGAGAGAGAGACCCAGTACTTC. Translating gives CSVDGRFERETQYF.

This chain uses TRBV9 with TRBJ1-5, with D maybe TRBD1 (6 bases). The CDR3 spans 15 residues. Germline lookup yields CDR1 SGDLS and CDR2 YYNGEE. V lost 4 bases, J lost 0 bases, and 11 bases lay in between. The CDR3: CASSPDSYSNQPQHF. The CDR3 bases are TGTGCCAGCAGCCCGGACAGCTATAGCAATCAGCCCCAGCATTTT.

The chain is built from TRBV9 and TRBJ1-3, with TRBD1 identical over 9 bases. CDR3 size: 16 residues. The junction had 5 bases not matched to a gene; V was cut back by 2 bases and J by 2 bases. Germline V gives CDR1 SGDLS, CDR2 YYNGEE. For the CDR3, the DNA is TGTGCCAGCAGCGTCGAACAGGGGGCCACTGGAAACACCATATATTTT. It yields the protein CASSVEQGATGNTIYF.

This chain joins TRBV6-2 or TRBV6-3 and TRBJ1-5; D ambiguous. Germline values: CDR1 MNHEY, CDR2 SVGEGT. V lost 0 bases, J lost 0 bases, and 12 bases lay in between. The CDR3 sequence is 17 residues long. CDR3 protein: CASSYSTGFYSNQPQHF. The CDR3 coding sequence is TGTGCCAGCAGTTACTCTACGGGGTTTTATAGCAATCAGCCCCAGCATTTT.

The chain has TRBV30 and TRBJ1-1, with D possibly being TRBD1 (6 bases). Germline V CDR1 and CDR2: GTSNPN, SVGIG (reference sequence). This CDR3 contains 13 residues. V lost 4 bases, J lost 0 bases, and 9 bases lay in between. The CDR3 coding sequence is TGTGCCTGGACTTCAGGGGTGAACACTGAAGCTTTCTTT. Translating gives CAWTSGVNTEAFF.

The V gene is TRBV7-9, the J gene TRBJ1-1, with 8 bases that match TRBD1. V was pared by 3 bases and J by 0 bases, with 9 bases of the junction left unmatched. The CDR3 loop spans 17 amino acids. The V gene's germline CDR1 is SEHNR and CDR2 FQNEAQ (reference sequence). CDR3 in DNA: TGTGCCAGCAGCTTCGGCGGTACAGGGGGGATGAACACTGAAGCTTTCTTT. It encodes CASSFGGTGGMNTEAFF.

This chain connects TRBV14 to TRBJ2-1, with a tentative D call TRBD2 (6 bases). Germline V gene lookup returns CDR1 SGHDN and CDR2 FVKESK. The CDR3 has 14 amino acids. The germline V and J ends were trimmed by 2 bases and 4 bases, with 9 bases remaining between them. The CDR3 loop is CASSQLAGYNEQFF. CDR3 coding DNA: TGTGCCAGCAGCCAACTGGCGGGGTACAATGAGCAGTTCTTC.

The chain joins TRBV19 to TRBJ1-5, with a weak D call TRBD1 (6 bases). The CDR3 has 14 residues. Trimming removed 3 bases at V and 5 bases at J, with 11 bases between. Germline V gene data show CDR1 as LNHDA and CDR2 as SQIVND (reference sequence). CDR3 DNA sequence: TGTGCCAGTAGTATCGACAGGCGGCATCAGCCCCAGCATTTT. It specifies CASSIDRRHQPQHF. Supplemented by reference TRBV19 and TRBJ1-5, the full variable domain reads DGGITQSPKYLFRKEGQNVTLSCEQNLNHDAMYWYRQDPGQGLRLIYYSQIVNDFQKGDIAEGYSVSREKKESFPLTVTSAQKNPTAFYLCASSIDRRHQPQHFGDGTRLSIL.

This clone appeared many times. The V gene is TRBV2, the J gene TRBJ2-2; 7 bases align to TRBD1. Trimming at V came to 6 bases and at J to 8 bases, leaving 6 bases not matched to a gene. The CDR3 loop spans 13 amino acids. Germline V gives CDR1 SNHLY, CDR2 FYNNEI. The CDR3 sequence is CASRDRVVGELFF. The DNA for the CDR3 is TGTGCCAGCAGAGACAGGGTGGTAGGGGAGCTGTTTTTT.

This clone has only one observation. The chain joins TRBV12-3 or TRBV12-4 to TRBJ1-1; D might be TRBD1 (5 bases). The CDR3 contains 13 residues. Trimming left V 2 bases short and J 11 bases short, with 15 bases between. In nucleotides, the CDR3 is TGTGCCAGCAGTTTATCTGGGGGGGAGAGGGCTTTCTTT. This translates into CASSLSGGERAFF.

CDR3 coding DNA: TGTGCCAGCTCACCACCGACTAGCGGGAGTCACAATGAGCAGTTCTTC. Its translation: CASSPPTSGSHNEQFF. The genes are TRBV18 and TRBJ2-1, with TRBD2 identical over 12 bases. The CDR3 is made up of 16 amino acids. V dropped 0 bases and J dropped 5; count of bases not matched to a gene: 2. Germline lookup yields CDR1 KGHSH and CDR2 LQKENI.